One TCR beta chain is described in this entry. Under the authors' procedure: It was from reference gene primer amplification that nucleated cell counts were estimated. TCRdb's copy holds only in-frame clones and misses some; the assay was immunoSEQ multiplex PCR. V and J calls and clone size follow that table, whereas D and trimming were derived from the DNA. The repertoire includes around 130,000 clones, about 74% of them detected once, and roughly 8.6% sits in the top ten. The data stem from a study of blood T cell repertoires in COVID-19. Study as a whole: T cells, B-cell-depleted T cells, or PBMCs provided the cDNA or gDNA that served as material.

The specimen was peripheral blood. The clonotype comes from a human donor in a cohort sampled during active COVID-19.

CDR3 in DNA: TGTGCCAGCAGTTTGTCGAATTCACCCCTCCACTTT. Residues: CASSLSNSPLHF. The rearrangement uses TRBV27 and TRBJ1-6; D not resolved. The CDR3 is 12 residues long. The germline CDR1 and CDR2 sequences are MNHEY and SMNVEV (reference sequence). The V and J ends lost 3 bases and 7 bases respectively, with 4 bases between them.